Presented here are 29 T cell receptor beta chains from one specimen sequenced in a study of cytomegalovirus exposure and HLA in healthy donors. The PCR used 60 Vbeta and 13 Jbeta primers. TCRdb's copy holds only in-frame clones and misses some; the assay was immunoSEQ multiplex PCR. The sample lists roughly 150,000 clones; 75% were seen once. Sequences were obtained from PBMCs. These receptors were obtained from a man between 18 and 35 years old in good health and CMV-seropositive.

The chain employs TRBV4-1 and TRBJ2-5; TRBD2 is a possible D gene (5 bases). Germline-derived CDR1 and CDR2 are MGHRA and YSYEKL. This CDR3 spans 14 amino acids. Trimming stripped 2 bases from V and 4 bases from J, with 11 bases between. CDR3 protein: CASSQPTRGETQYF. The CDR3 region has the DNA TGCGCCAGCAGCCAACCGACTCGGGGAGAGACCCAGTACTTC.

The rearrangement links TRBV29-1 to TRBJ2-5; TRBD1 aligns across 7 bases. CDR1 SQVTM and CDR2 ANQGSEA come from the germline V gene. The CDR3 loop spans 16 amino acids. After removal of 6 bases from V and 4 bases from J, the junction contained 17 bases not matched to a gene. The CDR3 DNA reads TGCAGCGTCCCGGATCCGGGACAGAATCTACTAGAGACCCAGTACTTC. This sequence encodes CSVPDPGQNLLETQYF. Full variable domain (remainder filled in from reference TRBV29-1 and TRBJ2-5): SAVISQKPSRDICQRGTSLTIQCQVDSQVTMMFWYRQQPGQSLTLIATANQGSEATYESGFVIDKFPISRPNLTFSTLTVSNMSPEDSSIYLCSVPDPGQNLLETQYFGPGTRLLVL.

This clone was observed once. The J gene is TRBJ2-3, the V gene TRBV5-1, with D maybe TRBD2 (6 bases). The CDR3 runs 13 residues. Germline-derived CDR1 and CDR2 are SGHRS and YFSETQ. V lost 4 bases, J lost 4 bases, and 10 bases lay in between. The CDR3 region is CASSPGGADTQYF. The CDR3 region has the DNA TGCGCCAGCAGCCCCGGAGGGGCAGATACGCAGTATTTT.

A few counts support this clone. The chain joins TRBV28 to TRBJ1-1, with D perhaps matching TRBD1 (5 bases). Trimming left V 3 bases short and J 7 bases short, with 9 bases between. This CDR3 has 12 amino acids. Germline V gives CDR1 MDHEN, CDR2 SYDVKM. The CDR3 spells CASSLMTDEAFF. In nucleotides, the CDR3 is TGTGCCAGCAGTTTGATGACAGATGAAGCTTTCTTT.

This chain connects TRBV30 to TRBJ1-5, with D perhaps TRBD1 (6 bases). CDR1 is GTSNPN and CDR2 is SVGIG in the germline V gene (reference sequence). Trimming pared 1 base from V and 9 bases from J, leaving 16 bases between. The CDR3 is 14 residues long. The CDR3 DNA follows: TGTGCCTGGAGTGGGGGGCAGGGGCGTCGGCCCCAGCATTTT. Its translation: CAWSGGQGRRPQHF.

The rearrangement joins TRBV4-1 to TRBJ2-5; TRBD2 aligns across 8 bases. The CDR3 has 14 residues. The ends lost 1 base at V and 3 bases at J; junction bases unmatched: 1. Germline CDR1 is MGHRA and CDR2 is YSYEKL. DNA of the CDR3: TGCGCCAGCAGCCAAGTTAGCGGGGAAGAGACCCAGTACTTC. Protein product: CASSQVSGEETQYF.

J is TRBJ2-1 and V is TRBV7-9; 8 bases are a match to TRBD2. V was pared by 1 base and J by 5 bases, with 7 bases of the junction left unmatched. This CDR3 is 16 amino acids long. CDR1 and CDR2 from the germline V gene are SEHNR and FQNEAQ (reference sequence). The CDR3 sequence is CASSLVLLAGDNEQFF. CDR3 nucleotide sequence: TGTGCCAGCAGCTTAGTCTTGCTAGCGGGCGACAATGAGCAGTTCTTC.

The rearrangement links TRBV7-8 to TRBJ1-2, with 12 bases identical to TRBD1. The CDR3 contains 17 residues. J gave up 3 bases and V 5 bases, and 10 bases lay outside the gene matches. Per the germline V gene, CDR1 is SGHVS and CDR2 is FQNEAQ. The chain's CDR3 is CASSPGTGGLGDYGYTF. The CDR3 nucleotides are TGTGCCAGCAGCCCAGGGACAGGGGGCCTGGGGGACTATGGCTACACCTTC.

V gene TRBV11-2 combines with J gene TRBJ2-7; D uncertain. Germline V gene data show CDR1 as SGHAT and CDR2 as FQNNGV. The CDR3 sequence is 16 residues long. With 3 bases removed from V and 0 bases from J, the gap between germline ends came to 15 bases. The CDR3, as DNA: TGTGCCAGCAGCTTCCCCCCCGGCGGAAGCTCCTACGAGCAGTACTTC. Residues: CASSFPPGGSSYEQYF.

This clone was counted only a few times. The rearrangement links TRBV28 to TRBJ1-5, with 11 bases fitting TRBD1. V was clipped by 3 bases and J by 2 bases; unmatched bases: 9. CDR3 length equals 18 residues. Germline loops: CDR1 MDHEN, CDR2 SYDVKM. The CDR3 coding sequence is TGTGCCAGCAGTTTGGTGGACAGGGGGCTTTATGGCAATCAGCCCCAGCATTTT. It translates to CASSLVDRGLYGNQPQHF.

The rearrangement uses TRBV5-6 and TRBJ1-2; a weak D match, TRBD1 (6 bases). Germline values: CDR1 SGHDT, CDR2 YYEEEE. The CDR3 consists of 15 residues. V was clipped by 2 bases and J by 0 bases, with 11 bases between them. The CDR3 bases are TGTGCCAGCAGCTTCGGGACACAAGCTAACTATGGCTACACCTTC. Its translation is CASSFGTQANYGYTF.

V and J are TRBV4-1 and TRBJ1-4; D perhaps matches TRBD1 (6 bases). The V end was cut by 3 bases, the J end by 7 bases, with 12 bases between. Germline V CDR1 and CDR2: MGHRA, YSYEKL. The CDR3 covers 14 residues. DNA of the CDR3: TGCGCCAGCAGCCAGAGTCAGGGGACTGAAAAACTGTTTTTT. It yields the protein CASSQSQGTEKLFF.

DNA for the CDR3: TGTGCCAGCAGTTACGCGACAGGACACGAGCAGTACTTC. This gives the protein CASSYATGHEQYF. The V and J genes are TRBV6-6 and TRBJ2-7; TRBD1 might be the D (6 bases). CDR3 size: 13 residues. With 2 bases removed from V and 5 bases from J, the gap between germline ends came to 10 bases. Germline values: CDR1 MNHNY, CDR2 SVGAGI (reference sequence).

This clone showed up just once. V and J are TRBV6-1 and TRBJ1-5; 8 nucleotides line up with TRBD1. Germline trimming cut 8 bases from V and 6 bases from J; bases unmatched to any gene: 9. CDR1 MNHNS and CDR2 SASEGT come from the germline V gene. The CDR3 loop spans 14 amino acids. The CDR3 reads CASLAAGGSQPQHF. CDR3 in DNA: TGTGCCAGCCTTGCCGCAGGGGGCAGTCAGCCCCAGCATTTT.

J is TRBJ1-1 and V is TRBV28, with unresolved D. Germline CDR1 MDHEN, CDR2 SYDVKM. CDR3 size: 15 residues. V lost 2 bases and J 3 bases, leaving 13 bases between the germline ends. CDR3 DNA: TGTGCCAGCAGTTTAGGAGGGTCGGTGGACACTGAAGCTTTCTTT. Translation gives CASSLGGSVDTEAFF.

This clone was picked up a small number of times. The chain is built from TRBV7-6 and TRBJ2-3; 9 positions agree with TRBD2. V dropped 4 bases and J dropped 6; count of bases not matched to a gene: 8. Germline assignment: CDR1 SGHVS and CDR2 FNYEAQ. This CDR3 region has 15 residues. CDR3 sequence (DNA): TGTGCCAGCAGCTGGGACGAGAGCGGGGGGGATACGCAGTATTTT. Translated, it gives CASSWDESGGDTQYF.

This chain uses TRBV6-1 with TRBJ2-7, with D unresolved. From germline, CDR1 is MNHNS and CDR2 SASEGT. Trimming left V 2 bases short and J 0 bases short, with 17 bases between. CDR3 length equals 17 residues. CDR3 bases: TGTGCCAGCAGTGAATATGGCCAGGCGAAGAGCTCCTACGAGCAGTACTTC. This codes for CASSEYGQAKSSYEQYF.

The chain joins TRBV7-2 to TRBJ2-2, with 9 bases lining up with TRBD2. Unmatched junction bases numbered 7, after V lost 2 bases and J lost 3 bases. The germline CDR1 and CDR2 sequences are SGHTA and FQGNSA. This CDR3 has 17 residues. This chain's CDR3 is CASSLILAGGYTGELFF. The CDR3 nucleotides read TGTGCCAGCAGCTTAATTCTGGCGGGGGGGTACACCGGGGAGCTGTTTTTT.

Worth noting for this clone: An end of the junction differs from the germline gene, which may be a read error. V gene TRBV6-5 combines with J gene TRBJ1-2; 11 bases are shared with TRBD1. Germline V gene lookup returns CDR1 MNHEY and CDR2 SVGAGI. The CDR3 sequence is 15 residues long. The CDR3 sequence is CASSPGQGANYGYPF. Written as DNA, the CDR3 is TGTGCCAGCAGTCCTGGACAGGGGGCCAACTATGGCTACCCCTTC.

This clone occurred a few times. The CDR3 loop reads CASSLTLNMNTEAFF. CDR3 DNA sequence: TGTGCCAGCAGCTTAACTCTGAATATGAACACTGAAGCTTTCTTT. J is TRBJ1-1 and V is TRBV7-6, with unresolved D. Looked up from germline, CDR1 is SGHVS and CDR2 is FNYEAQ. This CDR3 has 15 amino acids. Between the trimmed V and J ends, which lost 2 bases and 0 bases, there was a span of 10 bases.

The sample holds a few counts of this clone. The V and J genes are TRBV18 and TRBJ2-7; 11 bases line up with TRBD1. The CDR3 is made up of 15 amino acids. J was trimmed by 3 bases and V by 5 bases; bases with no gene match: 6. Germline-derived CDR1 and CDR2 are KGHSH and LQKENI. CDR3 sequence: CASSARTGGIYEQYF. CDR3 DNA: TGTGCCAGCTCAGCTCGGACAGGGGGCATCTACGAGCAGTACTTC.

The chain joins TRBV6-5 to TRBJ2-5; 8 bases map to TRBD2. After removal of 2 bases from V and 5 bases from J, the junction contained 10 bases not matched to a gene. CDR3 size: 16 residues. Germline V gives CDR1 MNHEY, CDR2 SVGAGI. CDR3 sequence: CASSYNRLVAGETQYF. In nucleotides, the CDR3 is TGTGCCAGCAGTTACAATCGGCTGGTAGCGGGGGAGACCCAGTACTTC.

CDR3 bases: TGTGCCTGCCGGACAGCTGGGTACAATGAGCAGTTCTTC. Translated: CACRTAGYNEQFF. The J gene is TRBJ2-1, the V gene TRBV27; D perhaps matches TRBD1 (6 bases). This CDR3 is built from 13 residues. Germline V lookup: CDR1 MNHEY, CDR2 SMNVEV (reference sequence). The V end was cut by 11 bases, the J end by 4 bases, with 15 bases between.

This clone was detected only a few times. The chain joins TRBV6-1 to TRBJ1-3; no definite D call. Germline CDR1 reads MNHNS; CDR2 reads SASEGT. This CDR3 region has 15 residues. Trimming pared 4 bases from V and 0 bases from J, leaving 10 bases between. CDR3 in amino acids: CASSVPGSSGNTIYF. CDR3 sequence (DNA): TGTGCCAGCAGTGTCCCGGGGTCCTCTGGAAACACCATATATTTT.

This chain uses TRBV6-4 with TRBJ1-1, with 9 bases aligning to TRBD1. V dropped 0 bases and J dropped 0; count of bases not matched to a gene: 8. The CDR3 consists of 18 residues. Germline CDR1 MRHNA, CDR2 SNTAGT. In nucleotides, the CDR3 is TGTGCCAGCAGTGACTCGGCGACAGGGGGGCCCCTGAACACTGAAGCTTTCTTT. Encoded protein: CASSDSATGGPLNTEAFF.

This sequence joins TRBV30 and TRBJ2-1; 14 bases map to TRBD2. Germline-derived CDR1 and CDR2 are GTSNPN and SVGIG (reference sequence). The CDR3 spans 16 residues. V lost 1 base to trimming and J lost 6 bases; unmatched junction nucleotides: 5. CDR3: CAWSAGTSGRPNEQFF. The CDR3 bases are TGTGCCTGGAGTGCTGGGACTAGCGGGAGACCCAATGAGCAGTTCTTC.

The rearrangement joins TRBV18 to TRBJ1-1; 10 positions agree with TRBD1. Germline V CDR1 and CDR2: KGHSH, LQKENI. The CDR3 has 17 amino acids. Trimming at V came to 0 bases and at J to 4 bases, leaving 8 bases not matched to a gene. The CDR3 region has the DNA TGTGCCAGCTCACCACCCGGGACAGGGGATCGGGCCACTGAAGCTTTCTTT. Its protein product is CASSPPGTGDRATEAFF. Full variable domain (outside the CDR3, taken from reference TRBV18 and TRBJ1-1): NAGVMQNPRHLVRRRGQEARLRCSPMKGHSHVYWYRQLPEEGLKFMVYLQKENIIDESGMPKERFSAEFPKEGPSILRIQQVVRGDSAAYFCASSPPGTGDRATEAFFGQGTRLTVV.

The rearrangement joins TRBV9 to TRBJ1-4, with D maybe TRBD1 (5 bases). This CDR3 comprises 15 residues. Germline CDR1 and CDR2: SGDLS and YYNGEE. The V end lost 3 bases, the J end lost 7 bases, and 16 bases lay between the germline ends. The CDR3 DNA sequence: TGTGCCAGCAGCGCATTGGTGAACAGGAGTGAAAAACTGTTTTTT. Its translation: CASSALVNRSEKLFF.

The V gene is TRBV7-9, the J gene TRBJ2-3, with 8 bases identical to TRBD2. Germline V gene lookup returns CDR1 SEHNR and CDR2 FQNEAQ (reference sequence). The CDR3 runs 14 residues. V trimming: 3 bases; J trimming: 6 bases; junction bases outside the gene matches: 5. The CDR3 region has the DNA TGTGCCAGCAGCTTGGGAGGACTAGCCGATACGCAGTATTTT. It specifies CASSLGGLADTQYF.